The clone carrying this T cell receptor beta chain was seen many times. Its antigen is not known. The sample originates from a study of CD8+CD57+ T cells in acquired aplastic anemia. Findings of the study overall: Found in both controls and patients were 25 to 35 CD8+ CDR3 sequences.

Selection for sequencing was limited to patients who had shown CD8+CD57+ cell expansion by flow cytometry. The CDR3 runs 14 residues. Trimming cost V 5 bases and J 5 bases, with 14 bases left between them. CDR1 is SGHTA and CDR2 is FQGTGA in the germline V gene. Template material for TCR beta VDJ and CDR3 profiling consisted of genomic DNA. TCRdb fed the reads into MiXCR, producing one record per CDR3 protein. The sample records around 290,000 distinct CDR3 sequences, approximately 60% being singletons. The chain joins TRBV7-3 to TRBJ2-3, with D maybe TRBD1 (5 bases). This sequence was found in a human donor with aplastic anemia. Material for sequencing was sorted CD4+, CD8+, or CD8+CD57+ T cells (not recorded which) from PBMCs. The CDR3 protein is CASSIQGSIDTQYF. In DNA, the CDR3 is TGTGCCAGCAGCATCCAGGGTTCTATAGATACGCAGTATTTT.